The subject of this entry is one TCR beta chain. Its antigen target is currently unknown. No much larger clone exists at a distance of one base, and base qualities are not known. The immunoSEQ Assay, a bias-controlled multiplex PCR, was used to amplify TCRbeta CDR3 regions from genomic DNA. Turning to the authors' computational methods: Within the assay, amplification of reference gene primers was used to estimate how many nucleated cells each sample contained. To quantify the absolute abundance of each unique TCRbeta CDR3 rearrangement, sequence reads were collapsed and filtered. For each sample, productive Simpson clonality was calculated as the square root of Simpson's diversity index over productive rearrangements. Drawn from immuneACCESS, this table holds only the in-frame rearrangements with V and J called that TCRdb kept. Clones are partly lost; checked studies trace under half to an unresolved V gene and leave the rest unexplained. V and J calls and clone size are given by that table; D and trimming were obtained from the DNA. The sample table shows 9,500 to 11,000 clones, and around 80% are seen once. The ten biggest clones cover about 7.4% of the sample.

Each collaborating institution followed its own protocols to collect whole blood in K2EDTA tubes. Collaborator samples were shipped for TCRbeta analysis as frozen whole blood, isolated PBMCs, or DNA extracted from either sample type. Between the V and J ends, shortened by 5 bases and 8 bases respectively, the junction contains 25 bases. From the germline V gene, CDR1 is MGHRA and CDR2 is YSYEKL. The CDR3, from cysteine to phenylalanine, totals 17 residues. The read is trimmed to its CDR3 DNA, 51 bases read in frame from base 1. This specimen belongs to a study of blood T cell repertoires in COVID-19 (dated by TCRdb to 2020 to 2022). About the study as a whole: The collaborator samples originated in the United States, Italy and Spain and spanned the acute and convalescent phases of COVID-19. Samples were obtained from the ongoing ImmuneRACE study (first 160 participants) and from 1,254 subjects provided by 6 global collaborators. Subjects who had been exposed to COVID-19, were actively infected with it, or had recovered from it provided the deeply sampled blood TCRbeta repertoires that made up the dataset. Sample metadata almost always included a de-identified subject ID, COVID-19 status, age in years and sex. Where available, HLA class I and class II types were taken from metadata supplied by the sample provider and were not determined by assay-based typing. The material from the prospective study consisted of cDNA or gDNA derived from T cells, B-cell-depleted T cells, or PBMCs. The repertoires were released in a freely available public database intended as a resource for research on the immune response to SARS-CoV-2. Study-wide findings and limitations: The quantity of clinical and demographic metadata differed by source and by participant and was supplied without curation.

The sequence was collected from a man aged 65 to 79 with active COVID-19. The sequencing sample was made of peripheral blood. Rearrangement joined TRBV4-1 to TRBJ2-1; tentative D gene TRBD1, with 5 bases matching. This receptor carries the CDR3 CASSVRGQGLVSHEQFF. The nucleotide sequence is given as TGCGCCAGCAGCGTAAGAGGTCAGGGATTAGTCTCCCATGAGCAGTTCTTC.